This T cell receptor (beta chain) was sequenced during a study of cytomegalovirus exposure and HLA in healthy donors. The overall study: Assignment to the Caucasian-associated ancestry cluster applied to approximately 79% of the approximately 400 genotyped donors.

Primers included in the PCR were 60 Vbeta and 13 Jbeta primers. Profiled with immunoSEQ multiplex PCR; TCRdb holds only in-frame clones, not every one. The sample contains 180,000 or so clones, around 74% of which appear only once. Comments on this clone: The antigen is undetermined. Other DNA sequences in the same sample also yield this CDR3.

Study-wide results and limits: Later on, an analysis showed TCR association rates differing by HLA locus, with DRB1 the most and HLA-C the fewest.

V dropped 5 bases and J dropped 0 bases, with 8 bases sitting between them. Germline CDR1 and CDR2: SEHNR and FQNEAQ (reference sequence). The CDR3 extends over 13 amino acids. The receptor was isolated from a male donor in good health and CMV-seronegative. The chain has TRBV7-9 and TRBJ2-7; D remains unclear. Sequencing used PBMCs. CDR3 nucleotide sequence: TGTGCCAGCAGCCCATCTAGCTCCTACGAGCAGTACTTC. Translating it yields CASSPSSSYEQYF.